The present entry profiles one T cell receptor (beta chain) with its context. The antigen is undetermined. This sample was taken from a study of monozygotic twins with inflammatory bowel disease. TCRdb reprocessed the 5' RACE reads and keeps a single row for each CDR3 protein, giving no DNA. The sample includes fewer than 550,000 distinct CDR3 sequences. Study findings and constraints: Using the inverse Simpson index, IBD patients had lower TCRbeta diversity than healthy co-twins.

Germline V CDR1 and CDR2: SEHNR, FQNEAQ (reference sequence). The CDR3 spans 13 residues. This receptor was identified in a human donor with ulcerative colitis or Crohn's disease, or a healthy co-twin of an affected twin (not recorded which). Specimen: blood. The chain couples TRBV7-9 to TRBJ1-4; the TCRdb call, TRBD1, lacks DNA for checking. CDR3 protein: CASGKGAGEKLFF.